The 11 T cell receptor beta chains presented below share a single source sample, sequenced in a study of blood T cell repertoires in COVID-19. Measured with immunoSEQ multiplex PCR; TCRdb has only the in-frame clones, and not every one. Of roughly 95,000 clones listed, approximately 80% are singletons. Sequencing input: peripheral blood. All receptors derive from a man aged 55 to 70 with acute or convalescent COVID-19.

The rearrangement links TRBV11-3 to TRBJ2-3; perhaps TRBD1 as D (6 bases). V lost 5 bases, J lost 0 bases, and 12 bases lay in between. Germline CDR1 and CDR2: SGHNT and YENEEA. The CDR3 runs 15 residues. The CDR3 here is CASSEQGSSTDTQYF. The CDR3 DNA reads as TGTGCCAGCAGCGAGCAGGGGTCGAGCACAGATACGCAGTATTTT.

This sequence joins TRBV7-6 and TRBJ1-6; D is perhaps TRBD1 (6 bases). From germline, CDR1 is SGHVS and CDR2 FNYEAQ. V was cut by 5 bases and J by 7 bases, with 15 bases left in between. The CDR3 sequence is 15 residues long. The CDR3 loop reads CASSRRPGGNSPLHF. The CDR3 region has the DNA TGTGCCAGCAGCCGGAGGCCGGGGGGCAATTCACCCCTCCACTTT. The full variable domain, its missing parts supplied by reference TRBV7-6 and TRBJ1-6, is GAGVSQSPRYKVTKRGQDVALRCDPISGHVSLYWYRQALGQGPEFLTYFNYEAQQDKSGLPNDRFSAERPEGSISTLTIQRTEQRDSAMYRCASSRRPGGNSPLHFGNGTRLTVT.

The table lists this clone with a few counts. The CDR3 DNA reads as TGCGCCAGCAGCACAACTCCAAGACACCCGGATGGCTACACCTTC. Protein product: CASSTTPRHPDGYTF. The chain joins TRBV5-1 to TRBJ1-2; D is unresolved. Trimming took off 4 bases at V and 6 bases at J, with 19 bases between the two ends. The CDR3 totals 15 residues. Germline V CDR1 and CDR2: SGHRS, YFSETQ.

The chain links TRBV4-3 to TRBJ2-2; D is possibly TRBD1 (8 bases). Trimming took 0 bases from V and 6 from J, leaving 20 bases between them. The CDR3 has 18 residues. CDR1 LGHNA and CDR2 YSLEER come from the germline V gene. The CDR3 loop is CASSQDLRGVQGAGELFF. DNA of the CDR3: TGCGCCAGCAGCCAAGATCTCCGGGGGGTACAGGGGGCCGGGGAGCTGTTTTTT.

This clone showed up many times. This rearrangement joins TRBV6-5 to TRBJ2-7, with 11 nucleotides matching TRBD2. Germline loops: CDR1 MNHEY, CDR2 SVGAGI. V was clipped by 9 bases and J by 5 bases; unmatched bases: 3. The CDR3 contains 12 residues. Written as DNA, the CDR3 is TGTGCCAGTCTAGCGGGGGGCCACGAGCAGTACTTC. This codes for CASLAGGHEQYF.

The chain links TRBV19 to TRBJ2-1; 10 bases line up with TRBD2. CDR1 is LNHDA and CDR2 is SQIVND in the germline V gene (reference sequence). After removal of 1 base from V and 3 bases from J, the junction contained 3 bases not matched to a gene. There are 16 residues in the CDR3. CDR3 sequence: CASSIGLAGGYNEQFF. The CDR3 DNA follows: TGTGCCAGTAGTATAGGACTAGCGGGTGGCTACAATGAGCAGTTCTTC.

The chain employs TRBV7-9 and TRBJ2-1, with TRBD1 matching 10 bases. In germline, CDR1 is SEHNR, CDR2 FQNEAQ (reference sequence). The CDR3 spans 14 residues. V shed 7 bases, J shed 4 bases, and the junction held 4 bases outside the gene matches. The CDR3 DNA sequence: TGTGCCAGCATCGGACAGGGGGTTTACAATGAGCAGTTCTTC. Amino acids: CASIGQGVYNEQFF.

V gene TRBV10-1 combines with J gene TRBJ2-1; 9 nucleotides line up with TRBD1. The germline V gene encodes CDR1 WNHNN and CDR2 SYGVQD (reference sequence). The CDR3 consists of 15 residues. After removal of 2 bases from V and 2 bases from J, the junction contained 1 base not matched to a gene. Here the CDR3 reads CASSEGQGPYNEQFF. The DNA of the CDR3 is TGCGCCAGCAGTGAGGGACAGGGGCCCTACAATGAGCAGTTCTTC.

The J gene is TRBJ2-7, the V gene TRBV4-2, with D perhaps matching TRBD1 (5 bases). V dropped 3 bases and J dropped 0 bases, with 12 bases sitting between them. CDR3 length: 15 amino acids. CDR1 LGHNA and CDR2 YNFKEQ come from the germline V gene. CDR3 in DNA: TGTGCCAGCAGCCAGACACAGGACATCTCCTACGAGCAGTACTTC. This sequence encodes CASSQTQDISYEQYF.

V is TRBV24-1 and J is TRBJ2-5, with TRBD1 identical over 8 bases. CDR1 and CDR2 from the germline V gene are KGHDR and SFDVKD. CDR3 length: 13 residues. With 7 bases clipped from V and 5 bases from J, the junction kept 5 bases outside the gene matches. In DNA form, the CDR3 reads TGTGCCACCAGCTTGACAGGGGTGGAGACCCAGTACTTC. Encoded protein: CATSLTGVETQYF.

This chain connects TRBV18 to TRBJ2-2, with no clear D. Germline V gene lookup returns CDR1 KGHSH and CDR2 LQKENI. Trimming took 1 base from V and 0 from J, leaving 3 bases between them. The CDR3 runs to 14 residues. The CDR3 DNA is TGTGCCAGCTCACCACTAGCGAACACCGGGGAGCTGTTTTTT. Residues: CASSPLANTGELFF.